The T cell receptor beta chain described here comes from a study of patients and donors after allogeneic stem cell transplantation. About this clonotype: The junction departs from germline at one end; a sequencing error may be responsible.

TCRdb reprocessed the RT-PCR reads via MiXCR and lists one record per CDR3 protein. The sample includes about 960,000 distinct CDR3 sequences, approximately 18% of them seen just once. The CDR3 spans 15 residues. The V and J genes are TRBV12-3 or TRBV12-4 and TRBJ1-2; possible D gene TRBD1, 6 bases. The TCR comes from a human donor who was either an allogeneic HSCT recipient or a stem cell or donor lymphocyte infusion donor (not recorded which). It is not recorded whose cells these are; they may come from a transplant donor. Sequenced material: blood, either unsorted or a sorted T cell fraction (not recorded which). As DNA, the CDR3 is TGTACCAGCAGTCCGGGGGGGTCCAGGGGCTATGGCTACACCTTC. Its translation: CTSSPGGSRGYGYTF.